This TCR beta chain appears in the sequencing data of a study of regulatory T cells in long-lasting Graves disease. Whole-study results and caveats: Blood alone, not thyroid tissue, was studied.

The time point here: persistent/refractory GD, antithyroid drugs over 5 years with positive TRAb. Generation of the TCR library employed RNA extracted from PBMCs. CDR1 is LGHDT and CDR2 is YNNKEL in the germline V gene (reference sequence). V gave up 0 bases and J gave up 0 bases, with 14 bases separating them. CDR3 size: 17 residues. Researchers made TCR beta libraries by using iRepertoire HTBI primers and running Arm-PCR on CDR3 regions. TCRdb re-analysed the multiplex PCR reads in MiXCR, keeping a single row per CDR3 protein. The repertoire holds about 470,000 distinct CDR3 sequences, 20% to 25% seen once, with roughly 8% in the top ten. This clonotype was observed a few times. Its antigen is unidentified.

Here the sequenced sample was peripheral blood mononuclear cells (PBMCs), taken when the disease was refractory, from a patient treated with antithyroid drugs. This chain links TRBV3-1 with TRBJ1-2; D remains ambiguous. The receptor was isolated from a female donor with Graves disease. This CDR3 reads CASSQERTVVSNYGYTF. For the CDR3, the DNA is TGTGCCAGCAGCCAAGAGAGGACGGTAGTCTCTAACTATGGCTACACCTTC.